One T cell receptor (beta chain) is described in this entry. Its antigen is unknown. Only in-frame clones appear in the TCRdb table, and some are missing; sequencing was by immunoSEQ multiplex PCR. The table has around 400,000 clones, about 93% seen once. Regarding treatment: roughly 20 received Ad26.COV2.S at low or high dose, single or two shots; several received placebo; per-sample allocation not given. Day 63 after the first vaccine or placebo injection was the time point for sampling. Donation was by an adult aged 18-55 years who was in Boston. This sample was taken from a study of Ad26.COV2.S vaccination and SARS-CoV-2 variants. Study summary: Ad26.COV2.S given intramuscularly, once or twice 56 days apart.

Study findings and constraints: Spike-specific TCR breadth was greater in vaccine than placebo recipients. For non-spike TCRs, breadth in vaccine recipients resembled that in placebo recipients.

This CDR3 contains 14 residues. Between the trimmed V and J ends, which lost 9 bases and 8 bases, there was a span of 19 bases. Germline V gene data show CDR1 as PRHDT and CDR2 as FYEKMQ (reference sequence). The material was peripheral blood, obtained in a trial of Ad26.COV2.S vaccine versus placebo. The receptor was derived from a person between 18 and 65 years old who received the Ad26.COV2.S COVID-19 vaccine or a placebo. J is TRBJ2-2 and V is TRBV13; weak D call: TRBD1 (6 bases). This chain's CDR3 is CASAPGAGPGELFF. The DNA for the CDR3 is TGTGCCAGTGCCCCAGGGGCAGGCCCTGGGGAGCTGTTTTTT.